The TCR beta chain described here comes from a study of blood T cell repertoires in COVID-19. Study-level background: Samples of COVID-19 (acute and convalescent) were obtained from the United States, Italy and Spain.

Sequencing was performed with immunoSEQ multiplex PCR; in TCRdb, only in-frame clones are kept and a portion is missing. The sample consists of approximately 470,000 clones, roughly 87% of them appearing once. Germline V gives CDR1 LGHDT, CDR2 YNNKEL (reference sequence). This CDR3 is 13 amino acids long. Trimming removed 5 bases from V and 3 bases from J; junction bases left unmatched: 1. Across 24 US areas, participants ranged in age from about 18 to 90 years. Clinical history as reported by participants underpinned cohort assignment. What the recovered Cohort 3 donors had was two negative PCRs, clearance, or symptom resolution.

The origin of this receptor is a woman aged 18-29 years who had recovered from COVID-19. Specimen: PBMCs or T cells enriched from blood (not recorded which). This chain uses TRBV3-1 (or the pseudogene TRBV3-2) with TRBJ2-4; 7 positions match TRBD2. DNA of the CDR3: TGTGCCAGCAGCGGGGGGGACAAAAACATTCAGTACTTC. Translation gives CASSGGDKNIQYF.